What follows are 18 T cell receptor beta chains derived from one specimen sequenced in a study of T cell responses to AZD1222 COVID-19 vaccine. Assay: immunoSEQ multiplex PCR; the TCRdb copy retains only in-frame clones and omits some. The sample shows some 150,000 clones, 70% to 90% of them seen only once. The specimen comprised peripheral blood, sampled on day 0 of AZD1222 vaccination. Receptor source: an adult in good health.

CDR3 region: CASSEQGQSYGYTF. CDR3 sequence (DNA): TGTGCCAGCAGCGAACAGGGACAGTCCTATGGCTACACCTTC. The gene calls are TRBV9 and TRBJ1-2; 7 positions match TRBD1. V gave up 3 bases and J gave up 4 bases; unmatched junction bases: 6. Germline-derived CDR1 and CDR2 are SGDLS and YYNGEE. The CDR3 length is 14 residues. Combining the CDR3 with reference TRBV9 and TRBJ1-2 gives the whole variable domain DSGVTQTPKHLITATGQRVTLRCSPRSGDLSVYWYQQSLDQGLQFLIQYYNGEERAKGNILERFSAQQFPDLHSELNLSSLELGDSALYFCASSEQGQSYGYTFGSGTRLTVV.

J is TRBJ2-7 and V is TRBV27; D is unclear. Trimming took 8 bases from V and 3 from J, leaving 17 bases between them. Germline values: CDR1 MNHEY, CDR2 SMNVEV (reference sequence). The CDR3 has 14 residues. The CDR3 nucleotides are TGTGCCAGCTCTCCTAGAGCCTGGAGCTACGAGCAGTACTTC. Amino acids: CASSPRAWSYEQYF.

The chain uses TRBV4-1 and TRBJ2-1; D call uncertain. Germline-derived CDR1 and CDR2 are MGHRA and YSYEKL. V lost 0 bases to trimming and J lost 10 bases, with 10 bases between them. The CDR3 extends over 13 amino acids. The CDR3 loop is CASSQDRVGEQFF. The CDR3 bases are TGCGCCAGCAGCCAAGATAGGGTGGGGGAGCAGTTCTTC.

This clone was counted between two and nine times. The chain couples TRBV20-1 to TRBJ1-6; D is undetermined. This CDR3 comprises 15 residues. The germline gives CDR1 DFQATT, CDR2 SNEGSKA (reference sequence). Trimming pared 3 bases from V and 5 bases from J, leaving 14 bases between. The CDR3 DNA is TGCAGTGCTAGTGGGTCCCCCCGAAATAATTCACCCCTCCACTTT. It translates to CSASGSPRNNSPLHF.

In its sample, this clone was seen once. CDR3 sequence reads: CASSRDQARRRDEQYF. CDR3 DNA: TGTGCCAGCAGCAGGGACCAAGCCCGACGTCGAGACGAGCAGTACTTC. The genes are TRBV6-2 or TRBV6-3 and TRBJ2-7, with D perhaps given as TRBD1 or TRBD2 (5 bases each). Trimming shortened V by 6 bases and J by 5 bases, and 23 bases separated the two germline ends. The CDR3 covers 16 residues. Germline CDR1 MNHEY, CDR2 SVGEGT.

The J gene is TRBJ2-1, the V gene TRBV7-3, with D hard to call. Germline CDR1 is SGHTA and CDR2 is FQGTGA. Trimming cost V 1 base and J 8 bases, with 12 bases left between them. CDR3 length: 14 residues. Written as DNA, the CDR3 is TGTGCCAGCAGCTTAAATGGACGGGTATATGAGCAGTTCTTC. It yields the protein CASSLNGRVYEQFF.

As DNA, the CDR3 is TGTGCCAGTGAACCAGGCTATGGCTACACCTTC. Protein sequence: CASEPGYGYTF. This chain links TRBV2 with TRBJ1-2; D gene unclear. Trimming shortened V by 9 bases and J by 4 bases, and 9 bases separated the two germline ends. Germline V lookup: CDR1 SNHLY, CDR2 FYNNEI. The CDR3 extends over 11 amino acids.

V gene TRBV19 combines with J gene TRBJ1-3, with 12 bases matching TRBD1. CDR1 and CDR2 (germline): LNHDA, SQIVND (reference sequence). Trimming at V came to 9 bases and at J to 9 bases, leaving 21 bases not matched to a gene. The CDR3 spans 18 residues. The CDR3 loop is CASLPGQGARGFGGTIYF. For the CDR3, the DNA is TGTGCCAGCCTACCGGGACAGGGGGCCCGCGGCTTTGGGGGCACCATATATTTT.

This sequence joins TRBV11-2 and TRBJ2-1, with 9 nucleotides matching TRBD2. CDR1 SGHAT and CDR2 FQNNGV come from the germline V gene. Trimming took 3 bases from V and 3 from J; bases not matched to a gene: 0. The CDR3 extends over 14 amino acids. The DNA for the CDR3 is TGTGCCAGCAGCTTTAGCGGGAGCTACAATGAGCAGTTCTTC. This translates into CASSFSGSYNEQFF.

The rearrangement links TRBV6-5 to TRBJ2-2; 7 nucleotides match TRBD1. The J segment lost 1 base and the V segment lost 6 bases, leaving 5 bases of the junction unmatched. The CDR3 loop spans 15 amino acids. The V gene's germline CDR1 is MNHEY and CDR2 SVGAGI. The CDR3 sequence: CASRKGQLNTGELFF. CDR3 DNA: TGTGCCAGCAGGAAGGGACAGCTGAACACCGGGGAGCTGTTTTTT.

This clone was seen only a few times. The rearrangement links TRBV7-2 to TRBJ2-3; no definite D call. V was clipped by 7 bases and J by 1 base, with 15 bases between them. The CDR3 is 15 residues long. Per the germline V gene, CDR1 is SGHTA and CDR2 is FQGNSA. The CDR3 spells CASIIEAFGTDTQYF. Written as DNA, the CDR3 is TGTGCCAGCATTATCGAGGCGTTTGGCACAGATACGCAGTATTTT.

This rearrangement joins TRBV5-4 to TRBJ1-1; possible D gene TRBD1, 5 bases. The CDR3 has 14 residues. The V end was cut by 5 bases, the J end by 6 bases, with 17 bases between. Germline V gene sequence: CDR1 SGHNT, CDR2 YYREEE (reference sequence). The DNA of the CDR3 is TGTGCCAGCAGGTCTCAGGGTGAGTCGGCTGAAGCTTTCTTT. This sequence encodes CASRSQGESAEAFF. Together with reference TRBV5-4 and TRBJ1-1, the CDR3 gives the full variable domain: ETGVTQSPTHLIKTRGQQVTLRCSSQSGHNTVSWYQQALGQGPQFIFQYYREEENGRGNFPPRFSGLQFPNYSSELNVNALELDDSALYLCASRSQGESAEAFFGQGTRLTVV.

V is TRBV11-3 and J is TRBJ1-1; the match to TRBD1 covers 8 bases. Germline values: CDR1 SGHNT, CDR2 YENEEA. V lost 4 bases, J lost 2 bases, and 9 bases stayed unmatched. This CDR3 is 16 amino acids long. The CDR3 sequence is CASSSAFGQGNTEAFF. Written as DNA, the CDR3 is TGTGCCAGCAGCTCCGCTTTCGGACAGGGAAACACTGAAGCTTTCTTT.

The rearrangement links TRBV14 to TRBJ2-7, with D perhaps TRBD2 (6 bases). Germline assignment: CDR1 SGHDN and CDR2 FVKESK. Between the trimmed V and J ends, which lost 1 base and 4 bases, there was a span of 14 bases. The CDR3 consists of 15 residues. The CDR3 coding sequence is TGTGCCAGCAGCCAAGGATCCGGGAGCAGTTACGAGCAGTACTTC. Translated: CASSQGSGSSYEQYF.

V and J are TRBV20-1 and TRBJ2-7, with 7 bases lining up with TRBD2. CDR3 length equals 15 residues. With V trimmed by 3 bases and J by 0 bases, 8 bases remained unmatched. Per germline, CDR1 DFQATT and CDR2 SNEGSKA (reference sequence). The CDR3 spells CSASAGLVFSYEQYF. CDR3 bases: TGCAGTGCTAGTGCCGGACTAGTGTTCTCCTACGAGCAGTACTTC.

The CDR3 here is CASSVRRQGTYNEQFF. CDR3 in DNA: TGTGCCAGCAGTGTTCGGAGACAGGGCACCTACAATGAGCAGTTCTTC. The gene calls are TRBV6-1 and TRBJ2-1; TRBD1 aligns across 7 bases. V trimming: 4 bases; J trimming: 2 bases; junction bases outside the gene matches: 8. The germline gives CDR1 MNHNS, CDR2 SASEGT. The CDR3 has 16 residues.

This clone showed up just a few times. The chain carries TRBV6-9 and TRBJ1-2; D call uncertain. The CDR3 contains 10 residues. The germline V and J ends were trimmed by 7 bases and 6 bases, with 6 bases remaining between them. CDR1 and CDR2 (germline): MNHGY, SVAAGI. The CDR3 coding sequence is TGTGCCAGCATAAGGGATGGCTACACCTTC. Encoded protein: CASIRDGYTF.

This rearrangement joins TRBV6-5 to TRBJ1-1, with 8 bases that match TRBD1. The CDR3 spans 13 residues. The junction had 4 bases not matched to a gene; V was cut back by 10 bases and J by 0 bases. From germline, CDR1 is MNHEY and CDR2 SVGAGI. The CDR3, as DNA: TGTGCCACCTGGACAGGGCTGAACACTGAAGCTTTCTTT. It codes for CATWTGLNTEAFF.